Detailed here is one T cell receptor beta chain. As yet, its antigen is unknown. The source of the sample is a study of T cells expressing NK-cell markers. Overall study context: One of the eight sequenced donors was seronegative, whereas the other seven were HCMV-seropositive.

What made the TCR beta cDNA was 5'RACE template switching with UMIs. TCRdb processed the 5' RACE reads again and assigns one entry to each CDR3 protein, with no DNA. This sample's table reports around 380,000 distinct CDR3 sequences. Findings and limits, study-wide: A handful of donors likewise had their CD3+CD56-NKG2C+ fraction led by these clonotypes. In about 6 donors, dominant NKG2C+ clonotypes were roughly 1.0-8% of CD8+ T cells.

This CDR3 is 17 amino acids long. In germline, CDR1 is SEHNR, CDR2 FQNEAQ (reference sequence). The specimen was blood T cells: a sorted CD56 or NKG2C T cell subset, CD4+ or CD8+ T cells, or bulk PBMC T cells (not recorded which). The chain is built from TRBV7-9 and TRBJ2-3; no DNA is available, so the TRBD2 call from TCRdb remains unchecked. This TCR came from a woman aged 50 to 60 in good health. CDR3 residues: CASSLGFAGKNTDTQYF. Combining the CDR3 with reference TRBV7-9 and TRBJ2-3 gives the whole variable domain DTGVSQNPRHKITKRGQNVTFRCDPISEHNRLYWYRQTLGQGPEFLTYFQNEAQLEKSRLLSDRFSAERPKGSFSTLEIQRTEQGDSAMYLCASSLGFAGKNTDTQYFGPGTRLTVL.